This is a list of T cell receptor beta chains from one sample in a study of cytomegalovirus exposure and HLA in healthy donors. Using immunoSEQ multiplex PCR, the repertoire was profiled, and TCRdb retains in-frame clones only, with some absent. The repertoire includes roughly 200,000 clones, 80% to 90% of them detected once, and around 1.2% sits in the top ten. The sequenced sample consisted of PBMCs. The receptors were sampled from a woman aged 25 to 39 in good health and CMV-seronegative. Each CDR3 is given with its conserved first and last residue. Each record gives: clone size, D gene, V gene, J gene, CDR3 DNA, CDR3 protein. The D gene is left open where the match is weak. Size is omitted from some rows. Given values are once, few, many or a class for expanded clones.

NA	TRBD2	TRBV5-1	TRBJ2-2	TGCGCCAGCAGCTTGGCCGGGACTAGCGGAACGAACACCGGGGAGCTGTTTTTT	CASSLAGTSGTNTGELFF
NA	NA	TRBV4-1	TRBJ1-5	TGCGCCAGCAGCCAAGGGAGGGATCAGCCCCAGCATTTT	CASSQGRDQPQHF
NA	NA	TRBV6-1	TRBJ1-2	TGTGCCAGCAGTGCAGGGGCCGGCTACACCTTC	CASSAGAGYTF
NA	TRBD2	TRBV7-3	TRBJ2-5	TGTGCCAGCAGCCCCGGGCAGCGGGGGTACCAAGAGACCCAGTACTTC	CASSPGQRGYQETQYF
NA	TRBD1	TRBV29-1	TRBJ2-1	TGCAGCTGCGGGACAGGGATGGGTCAGTTCTTC	CSCGTGMGQFF
NA	TRBD1	TRBV10-3	TRBJ2-7	TGTGCCGTAGGGACAGGGGACTACGAGCAGTACTTC	CAVGTGDYEQYF
once	TRBD1	TRBV5-1	TRBJ2-7	TGCGCCAGCAGCCCTGACAGGGGGGTACGTGAGCAGTACTTC	CASSPDRGVREQYF
NA	TRBD1	TRBV9	TRBJ2-1	TGTGCCAGCAGCCCCTTAGGGACAGGCCTCTACAATGAGCAGTTCTTC	CASSPLGTGLYNEQFF
NA	TRBD1	TRBV30	TRBJ1-6	TGTGCCGGTGAGGGTATGGGACAGGGTATTTCACCCCTCCACTTT	CAGEGMGQGISPLHF
once	NA	TRBV4-1	TRBJ2-5	TGCGCCAGCAGCCAAGATGGATTAGCGGCGGAGACCCAGTACTTC	CASSQDGLAAETQYF
NA	TRBD1	TRBV6-1	TRBJ2-7	TGTGCCAGCAGTCTCGGGTGGGACAGGGGAAGTAAGCAGTACTTC	CASSLGWDRGSKQYF
NA	NA	TRBV29-1	TRBJ2-7	TGCAGCGTCCTGAAACCGGGCGGGACGGACTTCTACGAGCAGTACTTC	CSVLKPGGTDFYEQYF
NA	NA	TRBV7-9	TRBJ2-2	TGTGCCAGCAGCTCCATACTGATATCCGGCGGGGAGCTGTTTTTT	CASSSILISGGELFF
NA	TRBD1	TRBV18	TRBJ2-5	TGTGCCAGCTCACAAAGGACAGGGGAGACCCAGTACTTC	CASSQRTGETQYF
NA	TRBD1	TRBV6-1	TRBJ1-1	TGTGCCAGCAGTGAACGCGGGACAGGGATTGGCACTGAAGCTTTCTTT	CASSERGTGIGTEAFF
NA	TRBD1	TRBV6-1	TRBJ2-7	TGTGCCAGCAGTCCTCCCGGGACAGGGGGGAGAGAGCAGTACTTC	CASSPPGTGGREQYF
NA	TRBD1	TRBV29-1	TRBJ1-2	TGCAGCGTTGAAGCCTACTATTTGACAGGGGGCAACTATGGCTACACCTTC	CSVEAYYLTGGNYGYTF
NA	NA	TRBV10-3	TRBJ2-2	TGTGCCATCAGTGAGTCGCTCACTAGTCTCCCCGGGGAGCTGTTTTTT	CAISESLTSLPGELFF
NA	TRBD2	TRBV7-7	TRBJ2-5	TGTGCCAGCAGCTTAGGCCGACTAGCGGGAGTCCAAGAGACCCAGTACTTC	CASSLGRLAGVQETQYF
few	NA	TRBV7-3	TRBJ1-1	TGTGCCAGCAGCTCCCGGGGTCCGGAGGACACTGAAGCTTTCTTT	CASSSRGPEDTEAFF
NA	TRBD1	TRBV18	TRBJ1-1	TGTGCCAGCTCACCGGATCCGGGACAGGGGGCGTATTACACTGAAGCTTTCTTT	CASSPDPGQGAYYTEAFF
NA	NA	TRBV18	TRBJ2-3	TGTGCCAGCTCACCTATGGGCCGCACAGATACGCAGTATTTT	CASSPMGRTDTQYF
NA	TRBD2	TRBV28	TRBJ2-2	TGTGCCAGCAGTTCTAGCGGTGACACCGGGGAGCTGTTTTTT	CASSSSGDTGELFF
few	TRBD1	TRBV6-5	TRBJ2-7	TGTGCCAGCAGTCTTGAGACAGGGGCCTACGAGCAGTACTTC	CASSLETGAYEQYF
NA	NA	TRBV9	TRBJ1-1	TGTGCCAGCAGCAAAGCCGGGACACACGAAGCTTTCTTT	CASSKAGTHEAFF
NA	NA	TRBV19	TRBJ1-1	TGTGCCAGTAGACCCTCCAGGGGACGAGCTTTCTTT	CASRPSRGRAFF
NA	NA	TRBV5-1	TRBJ2-7	TGCGCCAGCAGCTTGGCCAACATAAACTACGAGCAGTACTTC	CASSLANINYEQYF
once	TRBD2	TRBV7-8	TRBJ2-3	TGTGCCAGCAGCCGCCCTAGCGGGAGAGTGGTAGATACGCAGTATTTT	CASSRPSGRVVDTQYF
few	TRBD1	TRBV6-1	TRBJ1-1	TGTGCCAGCAGTGAAGGGACAGGCGGAACTGAAGCTTTCTTT	CASSEGTGGTEAFF
NA	NA	TRBV21-1	TRBJ2-7	TGTGCCAGCAGCAATACCACGGGACAGGCGAACTCCCGATTGTCCTACGAGCAGTACTTC	CASSNTTGQANSRLSYEQYF
once	NA	TRBV19	TRBJ2-1	TGTGCCAGTAGTATAGGGGGGGACCGGAACAATGAGCAGTTCTTC	CASSIGGDRNNEQFF
NA	NA	TRBV21-1	TRBJ2-3	TGTGCCAGCACCCCCCTGACGACAGGGGGCATCGCAGATACGCAGTATTTT	CASTPLTTGGIADTQYF
NA	TRBD2	TRBV6-4	TRBJ2-3	TGTGCCAGCAGTGACAGTAGCGGGGGGACAGATACGCAGTATTTT	CASSDSSGGTDTQYF
NA	NA	TRBV4-1	TRBJ1-1	TGCGCCAGCAGCCAAGGCGGCGGCATGAACACTGAAGCTTTCTTT	CASSQGGGMNTEAFF
NA	TRBD1	TRBV9	TRBJ1-4	TGTGCCAGCAGCGTTACCGGGACAGCTAATGAAAAACTGTTTTTT	CASSVTGTANEKLFF
NA	TRBD1	TRBV4-2	TRBJ2-6	TGTGCCAGCAGCCGGCAGGGACAGACACCCTCTGGGGCCAACGTCCTGACTTTC	CASSRQGQTPSGANVLTF
NA	TRBD2	TRBV4-1	TRBJ2-1	TGCGCCAGCAGCCAAGCAGATGTAGGGACTAGCGGGCTCAATGAGCAGTTCTTC	CASSQADVGTSGLNEQFF
NA	TRBD1	TRBV6-1	TRBJ1-2	TGTGCCAGCGGAGGAGGGACAGTCCTTTACTATGGCTACACCTTC	CASGGGTVLYYGYTF
once	NA	TRBV28	TRBJ1-2	TGTGCCAGCAGTTCTCCCCGCGGGGGATATGACTATGGCTACACCTTC	CASSSPRGGYDYGYTF